Following are 19 T cell receptor beta chains from one sample sequenced in a study of shared T cell receptors in the human thymus. Libraries were prepared by immunoSEQ multiplex PCR; TCRdb keeps only in-frame clonotypes and omits some of them. The table lists 550,000 to 800,000 clones, 70% to 90% of them singletons, with more than 0.01% in the top ten. The sample was also linked to a second study, of human thymus T cells.

The sequencing input was thymocytes. The source is a girl under two years old with a congenital heart defect.

The chain recombines TRBV19 with TRBJ1-5, with TRBD1 as a possible D gene (5 bases). This CDR3 comprises 11 residues. Germline-derived CDR1 and CDR2 are LNHDA and SQIVND (reference sequence). The DNA of the CDR3 is TGTGGGGTCGGACACAATCAGCCCCAGCATTTT. Translated: CGVGHNQPQHF.

J is TRBJ2-5 and V is TRBV29-1; 7 bases line up with TRBD1. Per germline, CDR1 SQVTM and CDR2 ANQGSEA. V was pared by 6 bases and J by 4 bases, with 8 bases of the junction left unmatched. There are 13 residues in the CDR3. CDR3 nucleotides: TGCAGCGTAGGTACAGGGGAGACAGAGACCCAGTACTTC. It specifies CSVGTGETETQYF.

The genes are TRBV12-2 and TRBJ2-3; no check of the table's D call, TRBD2, against the DNA was made. TRBV12-2 is a documented pseudogene. The CDR3 runs 17 residues. The CDR3 region has the DNA TGTGCAAGTCGCTTACCGTCCGACGGGAACAACACAGATACGCAGTATTTT. Translation: CASRLPSDGNNTDTQYF.

V gene TRBV6-5 combines with J gene TRBJ2-5, with a tentative D call TRBD1 (6 bases). CDR3 size: 13 residues. CDR1 and CDR2 (germline): MNHEY, SVGAGI. Trimming cost V 6 bases and J 5 bases, with 13 bases left between them. The CDR3 DNA reads as TGTGCCAGCAGAAACAGGGTTTATGAGACCCAGTACTTC. It yields the protein CASRNRVYETQYF.

The CDR3 sequence: CASSTGLAGGLHNEQFF. For the CDR3, the DNA is TGTGCCAGTAGTACAGGACTAGCGGGGGGGCTCCACAATGAGCAGTTCTTC. The chain uses TRBV19 and TRBJ2-1; TRBD2 matches at 15 bases. V lost 4 bases to trimming and J lost 5 bases; unmatched junction nucleotides: 6. The CDR3 extends over 17 amino acids. Per germline, CDR1 LNHDA and CDR2 SQIVND (reference sequence). Full variable domain (missing parts from reference TRBV19 and TRBJ2-1): DGGITQSPKYLFRKEGQNVTLSCEQNLNHDAMYWYRQDPGQGLRLIYYSQIVNDFQKGDIAEGYSVSREKKESFPLTVTSAQKNPTAFYLCASSTGLAGGLHNEQFFGPGTRLTVL.

The J gene is TRBJ1-2, the V gene TRBV5-6, with 7 bases matching TRBD1. J gave up 0 bases and V 2 bases, and 7 bases lay outside the gene matches. The CDR3 consists of 16 residues. From germline, CDR1 is SGHDT and CDR2 YYEEEE. DNA of the CDR3: TGTGCCAGCAGCTTTTCTACCGGGACAGCTAACTATGGCTACACCTTC. It is translated as CASSFSTGTANYGYTF.

The rearrangement uses TRBV15 and TRBJ2-2, with 8 bases that match TRBD2. V was clipped by 0 bases and J by 1 base; unmatched bases: 4. The CDR3 is 17 residues long. The germline CDR1 and CDR2 sequences are LNHNV and YYDKDF (reference sequence). CDR3 loop: CATSRDYGGGNTGELFF. CDR3 bases: TGTGCCACCAGCAGAGATTACGGGGGGGGGAACACCGGGGAGCTGTTTTTT.

The rearrangement joins TRBV14 to TRBJ1-2; D is ambiguous. The CDR3 sequence is 19 residues long. V shed 0 bases and J shed 2 bases, with 22 bases lying between them. Germline V CDR1 and CDR2: SGHDN, FVKESK. The CDR3: CASSQELSPRDPSNYGYTF. CDR3 DNA: TGTGCCAGCAGCCAAGAACTTTCGCCCCGGGATCCTTCGAACTATGGCTACACCTTC.

The chain couples TRBV2 to TRBJ2-7; TRBD2 matches at 8 bases. In germline, CDR1 is SNHLY, CDR2 FYNNEI. The CDR3 loop spans 12 amino acids. V trimming: 6 bases; J trimming: 4 bases; junction bases outside the gene matches: 2. The CDR3 DNA follows: TGTGCCAGCAGCCGGGGGGGATACGAGCAGTACTTC. This codes for CASSRGGYEQYF.

V gene TRBV9 combines with J gene TRBJ2-5; tentative D call: TRBD1 (6 bases). TRBJ2-7 matches the DNA end more closely, so the J call is doubtful. Germline-derived CDR1 and CDR2 are SGDLS and YYNGEE. CDR3 length: 15 residues. The CDR3 here is CASSESGQWGNEQYF. The CDR3, as DNA: TGTGCCAGCAGCGAATCCGGACAGTGGGGGAACGAGCAGTACTTC.

J is TRBJ2-1 and V is TRBV4-3, with 9 bases identical to TRBD1. CDR1 is LGHNA and CDR2 is YSLEER in the germline V gene. The length of the CDR3 is 16 residues. The V segment lost 2 bases and the J segment 15 bases; nucleotides outside the gene matches: 17. The CDR3 here is CASSQLTGQGVCGPFF. For the CDR3, the DNA is TGCGCCAGCAGCCAACTTACGGGACAGGGTGTATGTGGACCGTTCTTC.

The chain employs TRBV9 and TRBJ2-1; 10 bases are a match to TRBD1. This CDR3 region has 14 residues. The trim removed 4 bases at V and 7 bases at J, leaving 5 bases unmatched. Germline V gene lookup returns CDR1 SGDLS and CDR2 YYNGEE. CDR3 DNA sequence: TGTGCCAGCAGCCCACGGGACAGGGGAAATGAGCAGTTCTTC. As protein: CASSPRDRGNEQFF.

The rearrangement uses TRBV6-1 and TRBJ2-7, with a tentative D call TRBD1 (6 bases). The CDR3 extends over 14 amino acids. The germline CDR1 and CDR2 sequences are MNHNS and SASEGT. Trimming removed 7 bases at V and 6 bases at J, with 19 bases between. The DNA of the CDR3 is TGTGCCAGCACTGTAGACAACAGGGTCCGCGAGCAGTACTTC. Amino acids: CASTVDNRVREQYF.

The V call is TRBV14, the J call TRBJ1-1; D remains ambiguous. The germline CDR1 and CDR2 sequences are SGHDN and FVKESK. This CDR3 has 13 residues. V gave up 3 bases and J gave up 7 bases, with 12 bases separating them. The CDR3 coding sequence is TGTGCCAGCAGCCAGACCATTGGGCATGAAGCTTTCTTT. This translates into CASSQTIGHEAFF.

The chain is built from TRBV7-9 and TRBJ1-6, with 7 bases that match TRBD1. Germline V CDR1 and CDR2: SEHNR, FQNEAQ (reference sequence). This CDR3 region has 14 residues. The junction had 3 bases not matched to a gene; V was cut back by 5 bases and J by 5 bases. The CDR3 sequence is CASSRGQDNSPLHF. Here the CDR3 DNA reads TGTGCCAGCAGCCGCGGACAGGATAATTCACCCCTCCACTTT.

The chain employs TRBV6-6 and TRBJ1-4; 8 positions agree with TRBD1. Germline V gives CDR1 MNHNY, CDR2 SVGAGI (reference sequence). CDR3 length: 15 residues. With 2 bases clipped from V and 7 bases from J, the junction kept 6 bases outside the gene matches. The CDR3 here is CASSYQGAMGEKLFF. CDR3 DNA: TGTGCCAGCAGTTACCAGGGGGCTATGGGTGAAAAACTGTTTTTT.

The chain uses TRBV6-1 and TRBJ1-5; D possibly corresponds to TRBD1 (5 bases). Germline V gene sequence: CDR1 MNHNS, CDR2 SASEGT. The CDR3 loop spans 17 amino acids. The ends were cut back, 1 base at V and 2 bases at J, with 15 bases in the middle. As DNA, the CDR3 is TGTGCCAGCAGTGAAGACCGCAGGGCCATTGGCAATCAGCCCCAGCATTTT. Residues: CASSEDRRAIGNQPQHF.

The chain carries TRBV30 and TRBJ2-2; TRBD2 is a possible D gene (5 bases). The V end was cut by 8 bases, the J end by 7 bases, with 11 bases between. Germline V gene lookup returns CDR1 GTSNPN and CDR2 SVGIG (reference sequence). This CDR3 has 11 residues. Written as DNA, the CDR3 is TGTGCCGCCCGTCGGGGCGGGGAGCTGTTTTTT. Translated, it gives CAARRGGELFF.

The V gene is TRBV11-2, the J gene TRBJ1-5, with 8 bases aligning to TRBD1. Germline assignment: CDR1 SGHAT and CDR2 FQNNGV. The CDR3 length is 16 residues. The V and J ends lost 5 bases and 3 bases, in that order; junction bases with no gene match: 9. The CDR3 coding sequence is TGTGCCAGCAGCCCTAAGGGACAGGTCTACAATCAGCCCCAGCATTTT. Translation gives CASSPKGQVYNQPQHF.